Listed below are T cell receptor beta chains from one sample, sequenced in a study of shared clonotypes between healthy human individuals. Using immunoSEQ multiplex PCR, the repertoire was profiled, and TCRdb retains in-frame clones only, with some absent. The sample consists of fewer than 1 million clones, 96% of them appearing once. The sample was naive CD8+ T cells sorted from blood. These receptors all come from a man aged 25-40 years in good health. Each CDR3 is given with its conserved first and last residue. A D gene is named only where the DNA matches it firmly. Not all rows give a size; the values are once, few, many and, for expanded clones, a class.

clone_size,d_call,v_call,cdr3_length,j_call,cdr3_aa,cdr3_nt
-,-,TRBV6-4,14,TRBJ2-3,CASSSEGATDTQYF,TGTGCCAGCAGTTCGGAAGGGGCCACAGATACGCAGTATTTT
-,-,TRBV5-4,15,TRBJ2-2,CASSLEGAGTGELFF,TGTGCCAGCAGCTTGGAAGGGGCCGGCACCGGGGAGCTGTTTTTT
-,TRBD2,TRBV29-1,14,TRBJ2-5,CSVQEGTSGETQYF,TGCAGCGTTCAGGAAGGGACTAGCGGAGAGACCCAGTACTTC
-,-,TRBV9,15,TRBJ2-6,CASSPLLSGANVLTF,TGTGCCAGCAGCCCCCTACTTTCTGGGGCCAACGTCCTGACTTTC
-,-,TRBV28,13,TRBJ1-5,CASQRLINQPQHF,TGTGCCAGCCAGAGACTGATAAATCAGCCCCAGCATTTT
-,-,TRBV7-9,11,TRBJ2-7,CASSRSYEQYF,TGTGCCAGCAGTCGATCCTACGAGCAGTACTTC
-,-,TRBV15,14,TRBJ2-7,CATSRDGSPYEQYF,TGTGCCACCAGCAGAGATGGGAGTCCCTACGAGCAGTACTTC
once,-,TRBV29-1,14,TRBJ2-1,CSVEDLEASNEQFF,TGCAGCGTTGAAGACCTCGAGGCGTCCAATGAGCAGTTCTTC
-,TRBD1,TRBV6-5,15,TRBJ1-2,CASSFGEQGEHGYTF,TGTGCCAGCAGTTTTGGGGAACAGGGGGAGCATGGCTACACCTTC
once,-,TRBV7-6,13,TRBJ1-1,CASSLTGSTEAFF,TGTGCCAGCAGCTTAACCGGGAGCACTGAAGCTTTCTTT
-,-,TRBV14,17,TRBJ2-7,CASSQDPEGDRPYEQYF,TGTGCCAGCAGCCAAGATCCAGAGGGGGATAGGCCCTACGAGCAGTACTTC
-,TRBD1,TRBV28,16,TRBJ2-1,CASTTPRTGSYNEQFF,TGTGCCAGCACCACACCCAGGACAGGGAGTTACAATGAGCAGTTCTTC
-,-,TRBV28,14,TRBJ2-7,CASSLVWGNHEQYF,TGTGCCAGCAGTTTAGTTTGGGGCAATCACGAGCAGTACTTC
once,TRBD2,TRBV30,14,TRBJ2-1,CALSATSGYNEQFF,TGTGCCTTAAGTGCGACTAGCGGTTACAATGAGCAGTTCTTC
-,-,TRBV7-9,13,TRBJ2-7,CAGGAGTSYEQYF,TGTGCCGGGGGGGCAGGAACCTCCTACGAGCAGTACTTC
-,-,TRBV29-1,12,TRBJ2-7,CSVRDSSYEQYF,TGCAGCGTTAGGGATAGCTCCTACGAGCAGTACTTC
-,TRBD1,TRBV7-9,17,TRBJ1-2,CASSPGGGQPLGYGYTF,TGTGCCAGCAGCCCCGGGGGGGGACAGCCCCTGGGCTATGGCTACACCTTC
-,-,TRBV28,13,TRBJ1-1,CASRWGRGTEAFF,TGTGCCAGCCGGTGGGGTAGGGGCACTGAAGCTTTCTTT
-,-,TRBV27,18,TRBJ2-1,CASSLLVGQPTLHNEQFF,TGTGCCAGCAGTTTATTAGTCGGACAGCCAACTTTACACAATGAGCAGTTCTTC